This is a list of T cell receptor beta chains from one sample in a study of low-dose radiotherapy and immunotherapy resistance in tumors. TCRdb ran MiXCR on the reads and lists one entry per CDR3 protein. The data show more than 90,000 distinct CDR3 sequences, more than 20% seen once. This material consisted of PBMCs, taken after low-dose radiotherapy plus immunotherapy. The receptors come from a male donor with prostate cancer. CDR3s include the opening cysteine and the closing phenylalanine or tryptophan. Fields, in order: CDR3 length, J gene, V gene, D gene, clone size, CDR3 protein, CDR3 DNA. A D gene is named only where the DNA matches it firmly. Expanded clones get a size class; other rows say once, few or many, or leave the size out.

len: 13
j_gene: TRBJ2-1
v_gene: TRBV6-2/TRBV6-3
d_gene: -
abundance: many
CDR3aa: CASSLQVYNEQFF
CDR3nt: TGTGCCAGCAGTTTACAGGTATACAATGAGCAGTTCTTC

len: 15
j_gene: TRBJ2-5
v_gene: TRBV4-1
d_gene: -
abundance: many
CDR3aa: CASSQDGAAQETQYF
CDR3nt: TGCGCCAGCAGCCAAGATGGGGCAGCCCAAGAGACCCAGTACTTC

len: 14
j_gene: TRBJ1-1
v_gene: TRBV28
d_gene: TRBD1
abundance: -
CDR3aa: CASSQGQGGTEAFF
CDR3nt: TGTGCCAGCAGTCAGGGACAGGGAGGGACTGAAGCTTTCTTT

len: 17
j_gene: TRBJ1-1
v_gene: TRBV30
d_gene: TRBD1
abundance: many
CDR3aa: CAWSVYIAMTGNPEAFF
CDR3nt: TGTGCCTGGAGTGTATACATAGCTATGACAGGGAATCCTGAAGCTTTCTTT

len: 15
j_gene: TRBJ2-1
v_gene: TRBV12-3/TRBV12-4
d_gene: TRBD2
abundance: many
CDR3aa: CASSLEASGGSEQFF
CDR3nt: TGTGCCAGCAGTTTAGAGGCTAGCGGGGGGTCTGAGCAGTTCTTC

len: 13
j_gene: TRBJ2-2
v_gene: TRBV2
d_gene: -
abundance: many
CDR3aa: CASSQGLVGELFF
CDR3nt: TGTGCCAGCAGCCAGGGGCTGGTCGGGGAGCTGTTTTTT

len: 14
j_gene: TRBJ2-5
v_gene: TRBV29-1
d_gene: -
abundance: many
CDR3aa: CSVDGGRGDETQYF
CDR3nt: TGCAGCGTTGACGGGGGCAGGGGAGACGAGACCCAGTACTTC

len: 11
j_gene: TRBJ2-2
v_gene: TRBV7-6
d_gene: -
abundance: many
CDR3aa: CASSLRGELFF
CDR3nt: TGTGCCAGCAGCTTGAGGGGGGAGCTGTTTTTT

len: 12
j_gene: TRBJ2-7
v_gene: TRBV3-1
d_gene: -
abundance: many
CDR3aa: CASSPPSGEQYF
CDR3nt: TGTGCCAGCAGCCCTCCCTCAGGCGAGCAGTACTTC

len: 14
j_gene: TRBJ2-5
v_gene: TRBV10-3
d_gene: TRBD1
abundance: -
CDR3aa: CAISGGRGQETQYF
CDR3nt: TGTGCCATCAGTGGGGGCAGGGGGCAAGAGACCCAGTACTTC

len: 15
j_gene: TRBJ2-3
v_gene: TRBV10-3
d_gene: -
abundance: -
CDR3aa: CAISEQGIKTDTQYF
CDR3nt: TGTGCCATCAGTGAACAGGGAATCAAGACAGATACGCAGTATTTT

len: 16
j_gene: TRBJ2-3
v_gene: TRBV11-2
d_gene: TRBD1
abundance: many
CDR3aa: CASSPTSGQGVGTQYF
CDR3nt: TGTGCCAGCAGCCCTACCTCGGGACAGGGAGTGGGTACGCAGTATTTT

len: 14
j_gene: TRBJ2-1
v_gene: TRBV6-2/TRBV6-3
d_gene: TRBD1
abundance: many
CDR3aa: CASSYRGSYNEQFF
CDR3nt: TGTGCCAGCAGCTACAGGGGGTCCTACAATGAGCAGTTCTTC

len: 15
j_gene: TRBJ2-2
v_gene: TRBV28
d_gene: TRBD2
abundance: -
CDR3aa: CASSLSPGGTGELFF
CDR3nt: TGTGCCAGCAGTTTATCGCCGGGAGGGACCGGGGAGCTGTTTTTT

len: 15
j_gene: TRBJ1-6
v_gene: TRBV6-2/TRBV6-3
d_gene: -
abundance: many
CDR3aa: CASSSSDLGNSPLHF
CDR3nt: TGTGCCAGCAGTTCCTCGGACCTGGGGAATTCACCCCTCCACTTT

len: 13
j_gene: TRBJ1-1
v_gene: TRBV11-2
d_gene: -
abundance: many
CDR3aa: CASSPTDNTEAFF
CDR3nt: TGTGCCAGCAGCCCTACCGATAACACTGAAGCTTTCTTT

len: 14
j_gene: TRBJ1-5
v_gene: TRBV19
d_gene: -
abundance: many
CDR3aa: CASTEGRAYQPQHF
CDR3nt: TGTGCCAGCACCGAGGGCAGGGCCTATCAGCCCCAGCATTTT

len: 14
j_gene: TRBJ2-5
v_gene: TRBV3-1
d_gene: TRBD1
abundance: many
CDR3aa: CASSRWDSQETQYF
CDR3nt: TGTGCCAGCAGCCGCTGGGACAGCCAAGAGACCCAGTACTTC